This T cell receptor (beta chain) stems from a study of cytomegalovirus exposure and HLA in healthy donors. General study findings and limits: Owing to their indistinguishability, certain V segments, notably TRBV6-2 and TRBV6-3, were excluded. Association of approximately 16,000 TCR beta sequences with HLA alleles was found at 0.05 false discovery rate in a later analysis.

This clone was observed once. What it recognizes is unknown. V gave up 0 bases and J gave up 4 bases; unmatched junction bases: 9. This CDR3 has 17 amino acids. Germline CDR1 and CDR2: LNHNV and YYDKDF (reference sequence). Primers: 60 Vbeta forward and 13 Jbeta reverse. Sequencing used immunoSEQ multiplex PCR; TCRdb keeps in-frame clones, though not all of them. The sample has around 120,000 clones, 82% seen once. The sequenced material came from PBMCs. This rearrangement joins TRBV15 to TRBJ2-1; 7 positions agree with TRBD2. This clonotype was sampled from a male donor in good health and CMV-seropositive. CDR3 region: CATSREGSGMAYNEQFF. The CDR3 region has the DNA TGTGCCACCAGCAGAGAGGGAAGCGGGATGGCTTACAATGAGCAGTTCTTC.